This T cell receptor beta chain was sequenced during a study of shared clonotypes between healthy human individuals. Regarding the study as a whole: Naive subsets tended to show greater estimated richness than memory subsets.

Participating donors were healthy, HIV-negative adults free of recent acute infections or vaccinations. CDR1 is SGHRS and CDR2 is YFSETQ in the germline V gene. The CDR3 length is 14 residues. The V end lost 0 bases, the J end lost 3 bases, and 9 bases lay between the germline ends. Profiled with immunoSEQ multiplex PCR; TCRdb holds only in-frame clones, not every one. The sample consists of over a million clones, approximately 78% of them appearing once. As concerns this clone: Its antigen is unknown.

The origin of this receptor is a man between 18 and 35 years old in good health. Some clones in this sample may be carry-over from other donors' samples. Sequencing was carried out using memory CD4+ T cells from PBMCs. Subset described: CD45RA-negative fraction. This chain connects TRBV5-1 to TRBJ1-2, with D unclear. The CDR3 protein is CASSLDGRDYGYTF. CDR3 bases: TGCGCCAGCAGCTTGGATGGCAGAGACTATGGCTACACCTTC.